Listed below are T cell receptor beta chains from one sample, sequenced in a study of blood T cell repertoires in COVID-19. The repertoire was sequenced with immunoSEQ multiplex PCR; TCRdb's copy has only in-frame clones and lacks some. The sample has about 61,000 clones, around 77% seen once. The sequencing input was peripheral blood. The receptors come from an elderly man with active or convalescent COVID-19. Both conserved end residues are part of each CDR3. A D gene is named only where the DNA matches it firmly. Clone size is not always given. Where it is, it says once, few, many or a class for expanded clones.

d_call j_call clone_size v_call cdr3_aa cdr3_nt
. TRBJ2-6 . TRBV25-1 CATGEAGANVLTF TGTGCCACAGGGGAAGCCGGGGCCAACGTCCTGACTTTC
. TRBJ1-2 . TRBV23-1 CASSQYSQADTEAFYGYTF TGCGCCAGCAGTCAATATTCACAGGCCGATACAGAAGCTTTCTATGGCTACACCTTC
TRBD1 TRBJ2-5 . TRBV18 CASSPTGTGGLETQYF TGTGCCAGCTCACCGACCGGGACAGGGGGTCTGGAGACCCAGTACTTC
TRBD1 TRBJ1-5 . TRBV18 CASSPQGTGGGQPQHF TGTGCCAGCTCACCACAAGGGACAGGGGGCGGTCAGCCCCAGCATTTT
TRBD1 TRBJ2-3 . TRBV19 CASTQGASTDTQYF TGTGCCAGTACTCAGGGGGCTAGCACAGATACGCAGTATTTT
. TRBJ2-7 . TRBV6-1 CASSEVRREQYF TGTGCCAGCAGTGAAGTTAGGAGGGAGCAGTACTTC
. TRBJ2-5 . TRBV9 CASSARGETQYF TGTGCCAGCAGCGCCAGAGGGGAGACCCAGTACTTC
. TRBJ1-2 . TRBV25-1 CASSSVGPLNYGYTF TGTGCCAGCAGCTCGGTGGGGCCCCTAAACTATGGCTACACCTTC
. TRBJ2-1 . TRBV28 CASSLGGSVSWEQFF TGTGCCAGCAGTTTAGGAGGGAGTGTATCTTGGGAGCAGTTCTTC
TRBD1 TRBJ1-5 . TRBV19 CASTFRQGANQPQHF TGTGCCAGTACCTTCCGACAGGGGGCCAATCAGCCCCAGCATTTT
TRBD1 TRBJ2-7 . TRBV19 CASSPGQPYEQYF TGTGCCAGTAGCCCGGGACAGCCCTACGAGCAGTACTTC
. TRBJ2-5 . TRBV5-1 CASSFVAEGETQYF TGCGCCAGCAGCTTCGTAGCGGAGGGGGAGACCCAGTACTTC
. TRBJ2-1 . TRBV7-2 CASSLGSARANEQFF TGTGCCAGCAGCTTGGGCTCCGCGCGGGCAAATGAGCAGTTCTTC
TRBD1 TRBJ1-4 few TRBV6-2/TRBV6-3 CASSTQGLVSEKLFF TGTGCCAGCAGTACACAGGGGTTGGTCTCCGAAAAACTGTTTTTT
TRBD2 TRBJ2-5 . TRBV4-2 CASSQGGGEETQYF TGTGCCAGCAGCCAAGGGGGGGGAGAAGAGACCCAGTACTTC
TRBD1 TRBJ2-3 many TRBV7-9 CASSPRDRHEANTDTQYF TGTGCCAGCAGCCCCAGGGACAGACACGAAGCAAACACAGATACGCAGTATTTT